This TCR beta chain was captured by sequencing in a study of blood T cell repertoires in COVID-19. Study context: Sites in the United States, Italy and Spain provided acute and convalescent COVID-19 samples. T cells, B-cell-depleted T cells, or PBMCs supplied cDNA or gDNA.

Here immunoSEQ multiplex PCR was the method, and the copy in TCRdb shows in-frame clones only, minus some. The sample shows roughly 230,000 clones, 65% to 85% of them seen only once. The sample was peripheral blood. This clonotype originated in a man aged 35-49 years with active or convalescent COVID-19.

Here the CDR3 DNA reads TGTGCCAGCAGTTACGGGGACACCCTAGGCCTCTCTGGAAACACCATATATTTT. This translates into CASSYGDTLGLSGNTIYF. V gene TRBV6-2 or TRBV6-3 combines with J gene TRBJ1-3, with a possible D match to TRBD1 (6 bases). Per the germline V gene, CDR1 is MNHEY and CDR2 is SVGEGT. The CDR3 consists of 18 residues. Trimming removed 2 bases at V and 0 bases at J, with 17 bases between.